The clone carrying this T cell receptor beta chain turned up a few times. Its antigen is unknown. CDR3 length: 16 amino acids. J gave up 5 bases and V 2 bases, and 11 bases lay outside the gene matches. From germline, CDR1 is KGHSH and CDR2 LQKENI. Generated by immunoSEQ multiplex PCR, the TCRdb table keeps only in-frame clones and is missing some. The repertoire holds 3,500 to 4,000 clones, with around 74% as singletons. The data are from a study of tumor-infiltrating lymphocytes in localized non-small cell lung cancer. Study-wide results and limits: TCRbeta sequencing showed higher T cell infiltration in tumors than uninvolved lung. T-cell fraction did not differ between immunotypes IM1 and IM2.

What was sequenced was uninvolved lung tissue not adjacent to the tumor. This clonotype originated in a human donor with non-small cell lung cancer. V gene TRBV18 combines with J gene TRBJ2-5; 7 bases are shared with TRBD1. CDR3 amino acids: CASSPDFEGAGETQYF. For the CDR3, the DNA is TGTGCCAGCTCACCAGATTTCGAGGGGGCCGGGGAGACCCAGTACTTC. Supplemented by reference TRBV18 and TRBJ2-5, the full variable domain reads NAGVMQNPRHLVRRRGQEARLRCSPMKGHSHVYWYRQLPEEGLKFMVYLQKENIIDESGMPKERFSAEFPKEGPSILRIQQVVRGDSAAYFCASSPDFEGAGETQYFGPGTRLLVL.